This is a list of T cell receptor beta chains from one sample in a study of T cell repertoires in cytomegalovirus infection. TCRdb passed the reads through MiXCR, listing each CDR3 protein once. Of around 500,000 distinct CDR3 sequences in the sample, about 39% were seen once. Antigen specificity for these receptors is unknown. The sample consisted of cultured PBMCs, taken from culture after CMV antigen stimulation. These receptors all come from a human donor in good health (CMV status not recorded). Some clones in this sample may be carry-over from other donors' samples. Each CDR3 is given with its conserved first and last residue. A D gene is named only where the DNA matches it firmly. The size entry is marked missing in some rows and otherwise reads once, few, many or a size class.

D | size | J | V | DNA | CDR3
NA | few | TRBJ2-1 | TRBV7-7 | TGTGCCAGCAGCGAGGGGACTCCTTCCTACAATGAGCAGTTCTTC | CASSEGTPSYNEQFF
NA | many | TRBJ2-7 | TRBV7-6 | TGTGCCAGCAGCTTAGAGGGGGGATTCCACGAGCAGTACTTC | CASSLEGGFHEQYF
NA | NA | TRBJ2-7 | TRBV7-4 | TGTGCCAGCAGCGCCGTCACACAGGGCTCCTACGAGCAGTACTTC | CASSAVTQGSYEQYF
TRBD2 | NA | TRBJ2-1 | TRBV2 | TGTGCCAGCAGCCCGTGGGCCCAACGGGAGGATGAGCAGTTCTTC | CASSPWAQREDEQFF
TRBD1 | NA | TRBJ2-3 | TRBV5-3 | TGTGCCAGCAGCGCCTTCGGGACAGGGTACCCCACAGATACGCAGTATTTT | CASSAFGTGYPTDTQYF
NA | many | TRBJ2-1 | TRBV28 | TGTGCCAGCAGTTTGGCCGAGCCCTACAATGAGCAGTTCTTC | CASSLAEPYNEQFF
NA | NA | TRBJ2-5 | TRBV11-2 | TGTGCCAGCAGCTTCGCTGGGACGGGGCAAGAGACCCAGTACTTC | CASSFAGTGQETQYF
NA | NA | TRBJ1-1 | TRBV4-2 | TGTGCCAGCAGCCAAGTTGGCCTCGCTGAAGCTTTCTTT | CASSQVGLAEAFF
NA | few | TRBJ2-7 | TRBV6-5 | TGTGCCAGCAGTTATTGGGGGGTGGGGTACGAGCAGTACTTC | CASSYWGVGYEQYF
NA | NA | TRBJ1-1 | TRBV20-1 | TGCCATGCCGGGCAGGGAGACACTGAAGCTTTCTTT | CHAGQGDTEAFF
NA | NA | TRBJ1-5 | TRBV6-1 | TGTGCCAGCAGGAAAGGGGTTCAGCCCCAGCATTTT | CASRKGVQPQHF
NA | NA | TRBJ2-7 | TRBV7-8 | TGTGCCAGCAGCCTTCAACCAGGGAACTCCTACGAGCAGTACTTC | CASSLQPGNSYEQYF
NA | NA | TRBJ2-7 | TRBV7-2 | TGTGCCAGCAGCTTAGCAGCAGGGAGCTCCTACGAGCAGTACTTC | CASSLAAGSSYEQYF
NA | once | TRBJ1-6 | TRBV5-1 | TGCGCCAGCAGCTTGAGTACAGGAGATAATTCACCCCTCCACTTT | CASSLSTGDNSPLHF
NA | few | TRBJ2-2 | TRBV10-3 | TGTGCCATCAGTGACAGGCAGGGGAGGATCGGGGAGCTGTTTTTT | CAISDRQGRIGELFF
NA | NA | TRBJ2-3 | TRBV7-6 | TGTGCCAGCAGCCGCCTAGCGATCCTCACAGATACGCAGTATTTT | CASSRLAILTDTQYF
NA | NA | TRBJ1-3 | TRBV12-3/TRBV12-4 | TGTGCCAGCAGCTACATTGGGGCCTCTGGAAACACCATATATTTT | CASSYIGASGNTIYF
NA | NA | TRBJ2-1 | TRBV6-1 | TGTGCCAGCAGACAGGACTCGAGCTCCTACAATGAGCAGTTCTTC | CASRQDSSSYNEQFF
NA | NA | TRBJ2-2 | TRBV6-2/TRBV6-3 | TGTGCCAGCATAAGACCCACACGAATGGAGGGGGCCGGGGAGCTGTTTTTT | CASIRPTRMEGAGELFF
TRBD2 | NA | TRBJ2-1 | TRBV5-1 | TGCGCCAGCAGCTTGGCGTCTAGCGGGAGTACTGAGCAGTTCTTC | CASSLASSGSTEQFF
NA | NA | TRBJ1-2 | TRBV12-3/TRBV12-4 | TGTGCCAGCAGTCCTCAGGGCTACTATGGCTACACCTTC | CASSPQGYYGYTF
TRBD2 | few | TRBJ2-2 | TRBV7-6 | TGTGCCAGCAGCTTATTAGCGGGAGGGCCGGTCGGGGAGCTGTTTTTT | CASSLLAGGPVGELFF
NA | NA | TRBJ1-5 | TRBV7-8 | TGTGCCAGCAGCTTAAGGCGGCAGGGCAATCAGCCCCAGCATTTT | CASSLRRQGNQPQHF
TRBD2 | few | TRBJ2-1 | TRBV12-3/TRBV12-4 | TGTGCCAGCAGTTACCCGTCGGGAGGTGAGCAGTTCTTC | CASSYPSGGEQFF
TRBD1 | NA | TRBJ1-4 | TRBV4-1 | TGCGCCAGCAGCCAAGCCTCAGGGGGCGCGTATGAAAAACTGTTTTTT | CASSQASGGAYEKLFF
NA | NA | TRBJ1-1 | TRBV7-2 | TGTGCCAGCAGCCGAGGGGTTTTAGGGGGAGCTTTCTTT | CASSRGVLGGAFF
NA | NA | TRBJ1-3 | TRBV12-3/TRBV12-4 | TGTGCCACCCGGGCCCTCCTCTCTGGAAACACCATATATTTT | CATRALLSGNTIYF
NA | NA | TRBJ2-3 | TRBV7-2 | TGTGCCAGCAACCCGGACACAGATACGCAGTATTTT | CASNPDTDTQYF
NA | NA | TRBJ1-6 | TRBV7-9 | TGTGCCAGCAGGACCGACAGGAGCTCCTATAATTCACCCCTCCACTTT | CASRTDRSSYNSPLHF
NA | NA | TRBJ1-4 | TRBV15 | TGTGCCACCAGCAGAAACAGGGAGAGACTAAAGAGTGCAACTAATGAAAAACTGTTTTTT | CATSRNRERLKSATNEKLFF
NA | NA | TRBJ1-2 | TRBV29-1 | TGCAGCACGGAGGGAAATGAACGTGGCTACACCTTC | CSTEGNERGYTF
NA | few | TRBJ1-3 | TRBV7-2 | TGTGCCAGCAGCTTAAACCGGGGTGTTGGAAACACCATATATTTT | CASSLNRGVGNTIYF
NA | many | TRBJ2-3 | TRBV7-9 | TGTGCCAGCAGCTTAGGGGGCTCAGATACGCAGTATTTT | CASSLGGSDTQYF
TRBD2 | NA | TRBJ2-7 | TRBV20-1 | TGCAGTGCTAGGACTAGCGGGAGGGGGGACGAGCAGTACTTC | CSARTSGRGDEQYF
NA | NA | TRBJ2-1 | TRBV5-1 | TGCGCCAGCCGGCAGGGGTATCGGAAGGACAATGAGCAGTTCTTC | CASRQGYRKDNEQFF
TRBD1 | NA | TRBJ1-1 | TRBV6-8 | TGTGCCAGCAGTTACCAGGGGACAGGGTTTTTCACTGAAGCTTTCTTT | CASSYQGTGFFTEAFF
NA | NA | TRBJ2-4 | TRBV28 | TGTGCCACCAACGGTAGGGGTAACATTCAGTACTTC | CATNGRGNIQYF
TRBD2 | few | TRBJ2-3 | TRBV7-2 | TGTGCCAGCAGCGCCCGACTAGCGGGGGAGGATACGCAGTATTTT | CASSARLAGEDTQYF
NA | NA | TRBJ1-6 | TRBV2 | TGTGCCAGCAGTGGGGCAGAAGATTCACCCCTCCACTTT | CASSGAEDSPLHF
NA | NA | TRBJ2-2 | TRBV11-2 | TGTGCCAGCAGCCTAGCGCTCCCAACACTAACCGGGGAGCTGTTTTTT | CASSLALPTLTGELFF
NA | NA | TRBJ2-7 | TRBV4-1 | TGCGCCAGCAGCCAAAGAGGCCCGGTCGCGGCCTACGAGCAGTACTTC | CASSQRGPVAAYEQYF
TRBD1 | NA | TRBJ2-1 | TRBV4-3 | TGCGCCAGCAGCCAAGAGAGGGGACAGGTGCTATATGAGCAGTTCTTC | CASSQERGQVLYEQFF
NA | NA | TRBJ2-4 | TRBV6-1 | TGTGCCAGCAGTGAAACGCGAAGGAGAGACATTCAGTACTTC | CASSETRRRDIQYF
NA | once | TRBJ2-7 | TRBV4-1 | TGCGCCAGCAGCCAGCCACCGGCCCGCTTCTACGAGCAGTACTTC | CASSQPPARFYEQYF
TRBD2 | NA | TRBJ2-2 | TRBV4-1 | TGTGCCAGCAGCCAAGTTGCTAGCGGGGATAACACCGGGGAGCTGTTTTTT | CASSQVASGDNTGELFF
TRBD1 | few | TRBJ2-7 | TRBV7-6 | TGTGCCAGCAGCTTACAGGGGGCTGTGTACGAGCAGTACTTC | CASSLQGAVYEQYF
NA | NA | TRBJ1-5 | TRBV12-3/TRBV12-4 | TGTGCCAGCACCAGGGGCCGCAATCAGCCCCAGCATTTT | CASTRGRNQPQHF
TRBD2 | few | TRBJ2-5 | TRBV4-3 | TGCGCCAGCAGCCAAGGACTAGCGGTTCAAGAGACCCAGTACTTC | CASSQGLAVQETQYF
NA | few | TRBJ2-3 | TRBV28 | TGTGCCAGCAGTGCCACGGGGAGTAAAACAGATACGCAGTATTTT | CASSATGSKTDTQYF
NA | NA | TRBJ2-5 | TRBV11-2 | TGTGCCAGCAGCTTAGACCAGCGCCAAGAGACCCAGTACTTC | CASSLDQRQETQYF
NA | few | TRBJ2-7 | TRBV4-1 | TGCGCCAGCAGCCAAATTAGCGCCTCCTCCTACGAGCAGTACTTC | CASSQISASSYEQYF
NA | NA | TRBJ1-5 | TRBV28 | TGTGCCAGCAGTTGGACCTGGGATCACAGCAATCAGCCCCAGCATTTT | CASSWTWDHSNQPQHF